A selection of T cell receptor beta chains follows, all from one sample in a study of T cell responses to AZD1222 COVID-19 vaccine. TCRdb's table, derived via immunoSEQ multiplex PCR, lists solely in-frame clones and lacks some. The sample includes fewer than 85,000 clones, approximately 90% of them seen just once. Sample: peripheral blood, taken on day 0 of AZD1222 vaccination. The receptor set was obtained from an adult in good health. Each CDR3 is given without its conserved first and last residue. A D gene is named only where the DNA matches it firmly.

J gene: TRBJ2-2
V gene: TRBV19
D gene: TRBD2
CDR3 protein: ASSKLAGGRGGELF

J gene: TRBJ2-3
V gene: TRBV18
D gene: -
CDR3 protein: ASSPPWRDTDTQY

J gene: TRBJ2-1
V gene: TRBV7-2
D gene: -
CDR3 protein: ASSLHGGPQF

J gene: TRBJ2-2
V gene: TRBV6-5
D gene: -
CDR3 protein: ASGAGKHTGELF

J gene: TRBJ2-2
V gene: TRBV5-1
D gene: -
CDR3 protein: ASSWGRANTGELF

J gene: TRBJ2-3
V gene: TRBV28
D gene: -
CDR3 protein: ASSFAGTSSTDTQY

J gene: TRBJ1-3
V gene: TRBV5-6
D gene: -
CDR3 protein: ASTNRGGHFLY

J gene: TRBJ2-7
V gene: TRBV6-2/TRBV6-3
D gene: TRBD2
CDR3 protein: ASSLTSGSAEQY

J gene: TRBJ1-3
V gene: TRBV6-1
D gene: -
CDR3 protein: ASSEARQNSGNTIY

J gene: TRBJ2-5
V gene: TRBV27
D gene: TRBD2
CDR3 protein: ASSPRGGRGQETQY

J gene: TRBJ1-6
V gene: TRBV28
D gene: -
CDR3 protein: ASTPSGSYNSPLH

J gene: TRBJ2-7
V gene: TRBV4-1
D gene: TRBD2
CDR3 protein: ASSQGASGSSYEQY

J gene: TRBJ2-5
V gene: TRBV20-1
D gene: TRBD2
CDR3 protein: SASDSGEETQY

J gene: TRBJ1-6
V gene: TRBV5-4
D gene: -
CDR3 protein: ASSSYRELNSPLH

J gene: TRBJ2-7
V gene: TRBV2
D gene: TRBD2
CDR3 protein: ASSEQAGGPYEQY

J gene: TRBJ1-1
V gene: TRBV6-6
D gene: TRBD1
CDR3 protein: ASSMTGGNTEAF

J gene: TRBJ2-3
V gene: TRBV5-1
D gene: -
CDR3 protein: ASSLRADTQY

J gene: TRBJ1-3
V gene: TRBV2
D gene: -
CDR3 protein: ASRRSGNTIY

J gene: TRBJ2-7
V gene: TRBV3-1/TRBV3-2
D gene: -
CDR3 protein: ASSPRGWQVADEQY

J gene: TRBJ2-7
V gene: TRBV29-1
D gene: -
CDR3 protein: SVESVLGEQY

J gene: TRBJ2-1
V gene: TRBV5-4
D gene: TRBD2
CDR3 protein: ASSSASSGNVANEQF

J gene: TRBJ1-4
V gene: TRBV28
D gene: -
CDR3 protein: ASSWGGSTNEKLF

J gene: TRBJ2-3
V gene: TRBV14
D gene: TRBD1
CDR3 protein: ASSLLGQGWSDTQY